Presented here are 30 T cell receptor beta chains from one specimen sequenced in a study of blood T cell repertoires in COVID-19. Clones were read by immunoSEQ multiplex PCR, and TCRdb kept only the in-frame ones, dropping some. The sample shows 95,000 to 120,000 clones, over 80% of them seen only once. Sequencing input: peripheral blood. These receptor sequences come from a woman in her sixties or seventies with acute or convalescent COVID-19.

The chain couples TRBV19 to TRBJ1-2; 10 bases align to TRBD1. CDR1 and CDR2 (germline): LNHDA, SQIVND (reference sequence). With 6 bases clipped from V and 0 bases from J, the junction kept 16 bases outside the gene matches. The CDR3 has 19 amino acids. For the CDR3, the DNA is TGTGCCAGTAGAGAAGGGGTGAGACAGGGGGCGCGGGCTAACTATGGCTACACCTTC. The encoded protein is CASREGVRQGARANYGYTF.

In its sample, this clone was seen a few times. This chain links TRBV3-1 (or the pseudogene TRBV3-2) with TRBJ1-5, with no clear D. Trimming removed 1 base from V and 3 bases from J, with 4 bases in between. Germline CDR1 reads LGHDT; CDR2 reads YNNKEL (reference sequence). This CDR3 region has 13 residues. CDR3 DNA sequence: TGTGCCAGCAGCCAAGCACTCAATCAGCCCCAGCATTTT. Translated: CASSQALNQPQHF.

This rearrangement joins TRBV6-1 to TRBJ2-1; the D is unclear. CDR1 is MNHNS and CDR2 is SASEGT in the germline V gene. The length of the CDR3 is 15 residues. Trimming shortened V by 1 base and J by 10 bases, and 17 bases separated the two germline ends. CDR3 amino acids: CASSEGSTVPLEQFF. As DNA, the CDR3 is TGTGCCAGCAGTGAAGGGTCGACTGTCCCCCTGGAGCAGTTCTTC.

The table lists this clone with a few counts. The CDR3 DNA is TGTGCCAGCAGCAAAGGCGGGACAGGCAATCAGCCCCAGCATTTT. It specifies CASSKGGTGNQPQHF. The J gene is TRBJ1-5, the V gene TRBV21-1; the D call TRBD1 from the table was never checked on the DNA. TRBV21-1 is termed a pseudogene. This CDR3 is 15 amino acids long.

The chain recombines TRBV4-1 with TRBJ2-3; TRBD1 matches at 7 bases. CDR1 is MGHRA and CDR2 is YSYEKL in the germline V gene. Germline trimming cut 0 bases from V and 2 bases from J; bases unmatched to any gene: 2. The CDR3 sequence is 15 residues long. CDR3 sequence reads: CASSQEGQYTDTQYF. In nucleotides, the CDR3 is TGCGCCAGCAGCCAAGAGGGACAGTACACAGATACGCAGTATTTT.

The genes are TRBV7-9 and TRBJ1-5; D gene ambiguous. V was pared by 5 bases and J by 0 bases, with 17 bases between. This CDR3 is 17 amino acids long. CDR1 SEHNR and CDR2 FQNEAQ come from the germline V gene (reference sequence). The DNA for the CDR3 is TGTGCCAGCAGCGCCTCGCGAGAAGCTTATAGCAATCAGCCCCAGCATTTT. It is translated as CASSASREAYSNQPQHF.

The chain joins TRBV7-9 to TRBJ1-1; 9 nucleotides agree with TRBD1. The germline V gene has CDR1 SEHNR and CDR2 FQNEAQ (reference sequence). The CDR3 runs 12 residues. The V and J ends lost 5 bases and 10 bases, in that order; junction bases with no gene match: 5. CDR3 region: CASSLTGGRAFF. CDR3 DNA: TGTGCCAGCAGCCTCACAGGGGGCCGAGCTTTCTTT.

The V and J genes are TRBV6-2 or TRBV6-3 and TRBJ1-1; D gene ambiguous. V lost 4 bases to trimming and J lost 4 bases, with 13 bases between them. The germline V gene encodes CDR1 MNHEY and CDR2 SVGEGT. The CDR3 runs to 14 residues. CDR3 coding DNA: TGTGCCAGCAGTTCCCCGTCCTTGAGCACTGAAGCTTTCTTT. This encodes CASSSPSLSTEAFF.

The rearrangement joins TRBV2 to TRBJ1-1, with 7 positions matching TRBD1. Germline V gives CDR1 SNHLY, CDR2 FYNNEI. The CDR3 is 12 amino acids. The ends lost 4 bases at V and 5 bases at J; junction bases unmatched: 1. CDR3 DNA sequence: TGTGCCAGCAGTGGACAGGGAACTGAAGCTTTCTTT. Its protein is CASSGQGTEAFF.

The rearrangement uses TRBV27 and TRBJ1-3, with D maybe TRBD1 (5 bases). Germline CDR1 MNHEY, CDR2 SMNVEV (reference sequence). The CDR3 contains 16 residues. V shed 4 bases and J shed 0 bases, with 13 bases lying between them. CDR3 in amino acids: CASSSSDRSSGNTIYF. Written as DNA, the CDR3 is TGTGCCAGCAGTTCCTCTGACAGAAGCTCTGGAAACACCATATATTTT.

This chain links TRBV3-1 (or the pseudogene TRBV3-2) with TRBJ1-2; D is unresolved. The germline V gene has CDR1 LGHDT and CDR2 YNNKEL (reference sequence). This CDR3 has 12 residues. Trimming took off 4 bases at V and 4 bases at J, with 7 bases between the two ends. The DNA for the CDR3 is TGTGCCAGCAGCCTCGGTACCTATGGCTACACCTTC. Residues: CASSLGTYGYTF.

The gene calls are TRBV6-6 and TRBJ2-3; possible D gene TRBD1, 6 bases. CDR1 MNHNY and CDR2 SVGAGI come from the germline V gene (reference sequence). CDR3 length: 16 amino acids. Trimming took off 4 bases at V and 0 bases at J, with 14 bases between the two ends. CDR3 in DNA: TGTGCCAGCAGTTCTAGACAGGCCTCTAGCACAGATACGCAGTATTTT. Protein: CASSSRQASSTDTQYF.

The V call is TRBV28, the J call TRBJ2-7; a weak D match, TRBD2 (6 bases). CDR3 size: 12 residues. CDR1 and CDR2 from the germline V gene are MDHEN and SYDVKM. Trimming pared 7 bases from V and 1 base from J, leaving 8 bases between. The CDR3 bases are TGTGCCAGCACCCGGGGGTCCTACGAGCAGTACTTC. It translates to CASTRGSYEQYF. Full variable domain (rest looked up from reference TRBV28 and TRBJ2-7): DVKVTQSSRYLVKRTGEKVFLECVQDMDHENMFWYRQDPGLGLRLIYFSYDVKMKEKGDIPEGYSVSREKKERFSLILESASTNQTSMYLCASTRGSYEQYFGPGTRLTVT.

This clone was observed once. The rearrangement uses TRBV7-2 and TRBJ1-1, with TRBD1 as a possible D gene (6 bases). V dropped 1 base and J dropped 5 bases, with 11 bases sitting between them. The germline gives CDR1 SGHTA, CDR2 FQGNSA. This CDR3 comprises 14 residues. The CDR3 region is CASSLEGGRTEAFF. The CDR3 nucleotides are TGTGCCAGCAGCTTAGAGGGGGGGAGGACTGAAGCTTTCTTT.

The CDR3 coding sequence is TGTGCCAGCAGCTTAACAGGGACGGCCGGTGAAGCTTTCTTT. Its translation: CASSLTGTAGEAFF. This chain uses TRBV11-2 with TRBJ1-1; TRBD1 is a possible D gene (6 bases). The CDR3 runs 14 residues. Trimming removed 2 bases at V and 7 bases at J, with 14 bases between. Germline V gene lookup returns CDR1 SGHAT and CDR2 FQNNGV.

The chain combines TRBV20-1 with TRBJ1-1; no clear D gene. CDR3 length equals 11 residues. Between the trimmed V and J ends, which lost 3 bases and 6 bases, there was a span of 8 bases. Germline V lookup: CDR1 DFQATT, CDR2 SNEGSKA (reference sequence). CDR3 in amino acids: CSARRFPEAFF. DNA of the CDR3: TGCAGTGCTAGGAGGTTCCCTGAAGCTTTCTTT.

In its sample, this clone was seen once. The rearrangement joins TRBV2 to TRBJ1-5; TRBD1 matches at 7 bases. Trimming at V came to 1 base and at J to 4 bases, leaving 10 bases not matched to a gene. CDR1 and CDR2 (germline): SNHLY, FYNNEI. CDR3 length: 17 amino acids. CDR3 residues: CASSEDTTGRGNQPQHF. Written as DNA, the CDR3 is TGTGCCAGCAGTGAAGATACGACGGGCAGGGGGAATCAGCCCCAGCATTTT.

This clone was recorded once. One end of the junction fails to match germline, which may point to a read error. The DNA of the CDR3 is TGTGCCAGCGGCGTAGAACCGGGGGGGCAATCGGATGAGCAGTTCTTC. Encoded protein: CASGVEPGGQSDEQFF. V gene TRBV9 combines with J gene TRBJ2-1; 8 bases map to TRBD2. This CDR3 region has 16 residues. CDR1 SGDLS and CDR2 YYNGEE come from the germline V gene. Full variable domain (rest looked up from reference TRBV9 and TRBJ2-1): DSGVTQTPKHLITATGQRVTLRCSPRSGDLSVYWYQQSLDQGLQFLIQYYNGEERAKGNILERFSAQQFPDLHSELNLSSLELGDSALYFCASGVEPGGQSDEQFFGPGTRLTVL.

The J gene is TRBJ2-4, the V gene TRBV6-5, with a weak D call TRBD1 (6 bases). With 8 bases removed from V and 7 bases from J, the gap between germline ends came to 9 bases. The germline gives CDR1 MNHEY, CDR2 SVGAGI. The CDR3 consists of 11 residues. The CDR3, as DNA: TGTGCCAGCGGGGACACCAACATTCAGTACTTC. It yields the protein CASGDTNIQYF.

The chain has TRBV19 and TRBJ2-1, with 8 bases matching TRBD1. Germline V gene data show CDR1 as LNHDA and CDR2 as SQIVND (reference sequence). This CDR3 is 15 amino acids long. After removal of 5 bases from V and 2 bases from J, the junction contained 5 bases not matched to a gene. This CDR3 reads CASSPDRGAYNEQFF. CDR3 DNA: TGTGCCAGTAGTCCAGACAGGGGCGCCTACAATGAGCAGTTCTTC.

V is TRBV28 and J is TRBJ2-7; possibly TRBD1 for D (6 bases). V gave up 3 bases and J gave up 3 bases, with 15 bases separating them. The CDR3 loop spans 15 amino acids. Germline CDR1 MDHEN, CDR2 SYDVKM. Written as DNA, the CDR3 is TGTGCCAGCAGTTTTGGGGGCCTTAGTAACTACGAGCAGTACTTC. This translates into CASSFGGLSNYEQYF.

Of note for this clone: The sample holds other DNA sequences that translate to the same CDR3. The V and J genes are TRBV19 and TRBJ2-1, with 12 bases fitting TRBD2. The CDR3 runs 15 residues. Germline trimming cut 3 bases from V and 5 bases from J; bases unmatched to any gene: 2. Germline V gene lookup returns CDR1 LNHDA and CDR2 SQIVND (reference sequence). CDR3 protein: CASSILAGGDNEQFF. The CDR3 DNA is TGTGCCAGTAGTATCCTAGCGGGGGGGGACAATGAGCAGTTCTTC.

J is TRBJ2-6 and V is TRBV28, with 8 nucleotides matching TRBD1. Trimming took 3 bases from V and 0 from J; bases not matched to a gene: 4. The germline V gene encodes CDR1 MDHEN and CDR2 SYDVKM. The length of the CDR3 is 17 residues. The CDR3 DNA follows: TGTGCCAGCAGTTTCCTACAGGGGGACTCTGGGGCCAACGTCCTGACTTTC. This codes for CASSFLQGDSGANVLTF.

The chain carries TRBV4-1 and TRBJ2-1, with TRBD2 matching over 8 bases. The germline gives CDR1 MGHRA, CDR2 YSYEKL. The CDR3 covers 15 residues. The ends lost 4 bases at V and 2 bases at J; junction bases unmatched: 4. The CDR3 DNA reads as TGCGCCAGCAGCCTCACTAGCGGAACCTACAATGAGCAGTTCTTC. Encoded protein: CASSLTSGTYNEQFF.

This clone was observed a few times. The rearrangement joins TRBV7-2 to TRBJ2-7; 8 bases agree with TRBD2. Unmatched junction bases numbered 8, after V lost 0 bases and J lost 4 bases. The V gene's germline CDR1 is SGHTA and CDR2 FQGNSA. There are 16 residues in the CDR3. The CDR3 sequence is CASSLASSGSHYEQYF. The CDR3 coding sequence is TGTGCCAGCAGCTTAGCGAGCAGCGGGAGCCATTACGAGCAGTACTTC. The full variable domain, rest sourced from reference TRBV7-2 and TRBJ2-7, is GAGVSQSPSNKVTEKGKDVELRCDPISGHTALYWYRQSLGQGLEFLIYFQGNSAPDKSGLPSDRFSAERTGGSVSTLTIQRTQQEDSAVYLCASSLASSGSHYEQYFGPGTRLTVT.

In its sample, this clone was seen a few times. The chain combines TRBV4-1 with TRBJ1-2; TRBD1 matches 9 bases. With V trimmed by 1 base and J by 5 bases, 5 bases remained unmatched. CDR1 and CDR2 from the germline V gene are MGHRA and YSYEKL. The CDR3 contains 15 residues. The chain's CDR3 is CASSQVRDRVYGYTF. As DNA, the CDR3 is TGCGCCAGCAGCCAAGTACGGGACAGGGTGTATGGCTACACCTTC.

This clone was counted once. The rearrangement joins TRBV4-1 to TRBJ2-7, with 10 bases that match TRBD2. CDR1 and CDR2 from the germline V gene are MGHRA and YSYEKL. This CDR3 spans 17 amino acids. With V trimmed by 0 bases and J by 4 bases, 9 bases remained unmatched. CDR3 loop: CASSQDFLGLAEYEQYF. CDR3 DNA sequence: TGCGCCAGCAGCCAAGATTTTCTTGGACTAGCGGAATACGAGCAGTACTTC.

The chain carries TRBV5-1 and TRBJ1-4, with D uncertain. The V and J ends lost 0 bases and 0 bases respectively, with 6 bases between them. The CDR3 contains 15 residues. Germline V gives CDR1 SGHRS, CDR2 YFSETQ. CDR3 residues: CASSLVRATNEKLFF. CDR3 DNA: TGCGCCAGCAGCTTGGTTCGTGCAACTAATGAAAAACTGTTTTTT.

J is TRBJ2-3 and V is TRBV5-4; D unclear. Trimming removed 3 bases at V and 1 base at J, with 6 bases between. Germline V gene sequence: CDR1 SGHNT, CDR2 YYREEE (reference sequence). This CDR3 has 13 residues. CDR3 loop: CASSSVGTDTQYF. The CDR3 coding sequence is TGTGCCAGCAGCTCGGTTGGCACAGATACGCAGTATTTT.

The V and J genes are TRBV9 and TRBJ2-3; D is undetermined. The germline V gene encodes CDR1 SGDLS and CDR2 YYNGEE. CDR3 length equals 13 residues. Deletions cut 0 bases from V and 3 bases from J, with 5 bases between. CDR3 amino acids: CASSVGGTDTQYF. In DNA, the CDR3 is TGTGCCAGCAGCGTAGGAGGAACAGATACGCAGTATTTT.